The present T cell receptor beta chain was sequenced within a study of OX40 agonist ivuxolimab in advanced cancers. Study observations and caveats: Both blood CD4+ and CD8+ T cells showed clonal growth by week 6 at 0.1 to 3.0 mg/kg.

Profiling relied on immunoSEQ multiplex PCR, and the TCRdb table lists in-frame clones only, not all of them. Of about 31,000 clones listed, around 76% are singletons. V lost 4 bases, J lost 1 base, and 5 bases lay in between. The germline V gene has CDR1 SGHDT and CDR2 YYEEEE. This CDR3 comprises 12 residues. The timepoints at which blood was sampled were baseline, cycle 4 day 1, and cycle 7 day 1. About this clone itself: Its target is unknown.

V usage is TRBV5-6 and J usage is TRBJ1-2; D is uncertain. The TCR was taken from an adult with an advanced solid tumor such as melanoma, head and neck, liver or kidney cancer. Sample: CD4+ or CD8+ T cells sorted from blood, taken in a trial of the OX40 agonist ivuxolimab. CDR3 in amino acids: CASSVDNYGYTF. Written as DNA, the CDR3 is TGTGCCAGCAGCGTTGATAACTATGGCTACACCTTC.